This note documents a single T cell receptor beta chain sequence. What it binds is not known. Generated by immunoSEQ multiplex PCR, the TCRdb table keeps only in-frame clones and is missing some. Of 100,000 to 130,000 clones in the sample, 85% to 95% were seen once. This entry comes from a study of OX40 agonist ivuxolimab in advanced cancers. Study in general: Earlier treatment with anti-PD-1, anti-PD-L1 or anti-CTLA-4 was permitted, and 30% to 40% had received some. Three dose-escalation patients had partial responses: one with hepatocellular carcinoma and two with cutaneous melanoma. The study's findings and limits: The study did not work out the antigen specificity of the expanded peripheral T cells.

Germline CDR1 is MDHEN and CDR2 is SYDVKM. This CDR3 spans 12 amino acids. The ends were cut back, 2 bases at V and 3 bases at J, with 2 bases in the middle. The sample here was CD4+ or CD8+ T cells sorted from blood, taken in a trial of the OX40 agonist ivuxolimab. The V call is TRBV28, the J call TRBJ2-1; no definite D call. This clonotype was obtained from an adult with an advanced solid tumor such as melanoma, head and neck, liver or kidney cancer. The CDR3 is CASSLGYNEQFF. As DNA, the CDR3 is TGTGCCAGCAGTTTAGGCTACAATGAGCAGTTCTTC.